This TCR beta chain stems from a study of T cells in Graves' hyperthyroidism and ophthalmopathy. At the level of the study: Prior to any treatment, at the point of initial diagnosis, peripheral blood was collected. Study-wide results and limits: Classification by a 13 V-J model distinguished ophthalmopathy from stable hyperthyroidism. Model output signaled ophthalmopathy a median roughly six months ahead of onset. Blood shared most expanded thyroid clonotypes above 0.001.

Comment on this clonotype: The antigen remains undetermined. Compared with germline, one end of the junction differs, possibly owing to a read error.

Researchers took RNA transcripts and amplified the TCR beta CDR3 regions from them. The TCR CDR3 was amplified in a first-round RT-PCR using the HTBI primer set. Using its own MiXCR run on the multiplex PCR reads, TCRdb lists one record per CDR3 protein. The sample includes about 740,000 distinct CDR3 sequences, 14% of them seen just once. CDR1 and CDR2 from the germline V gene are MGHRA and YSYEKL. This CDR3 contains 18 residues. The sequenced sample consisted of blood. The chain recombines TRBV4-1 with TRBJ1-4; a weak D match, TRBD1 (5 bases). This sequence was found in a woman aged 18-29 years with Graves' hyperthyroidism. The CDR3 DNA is TGCGCCAGCCGCCAAGACCTAAGGGGTGGACGGACTAATGAAAAACTGTTTTTT. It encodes CASRQDLRGGRTNEKLFF.